What follows are 31 T cell receptor beta chains derived from one specimen sequenced in a study of siplizumab effects on memory and regulatory T cells. Here immunoSEQ multiplex PCR was the method, and the copy in TCRdb shows in-frame clones only, minus some. The table shows approximately 50,000 clones, with about 94% occurring only once. The sequencing sample was made of CD8+ T cells sorted from blood. All receptors derive from a human donor in good health.

The genes are TRBV5-1 and TRBJ2-7; D is uncertain. V lost 4 bases and J 1 base, leaving 15 bases between the germline ends. Germline CDR1 SGHRS, CDR2 YFSETQ. The CDR3 is made up of 15 amino acids. The CDR3 region is CASSPLNWISYEQYF. Here the CDR3 DNA reads TGCGCCAGCAGCCCCCTCAACTGGATTTCCTACGAGCAGTACTTC.

This clone has only a few counts. The chain links TRBV27 to TRBJ2-7, with D unclear. The germline V gene has CDR1 MNHEY and CDR2 SMNVEV (reference sequence). The CDR3 is 13 amino acids. Trimming took 6 bases from V and 0 from J, leaving 9 bases between them. The CDR3 loop is CASREGISYEQYF. The DNA for the CDR3 is TGTGCCAGCAGAGAAGGGATCTCCTACGAGCAGTACTTC.

The chain uses TRBV9 and TRBJ2-2; D ambiguous. CDR3 length: 17 residues. V lost 4 bases, J lost 6 bases, and 22 bases lay in between. Germline V CDR1 and CDR2: SGDLS, YYNGEE. This chain's CDR3 is CASSPRHVGSGAGELFF. CDR3 DNA sequence: TGTGCCAGCAGCCCACGACATGTCGGGTCGGGTGCCGGGGAGCTGTTTTTT.

The chain combines TRBV5-4 with TRBJ1-2, with D hard to call. This CDR3 is 15 amino acids long. Trimming pared 0 bases from V and 4 bases from J, leaving 13 bases between. CDR1 is SGHNT and CDR2 is YYREEE in the germline V gene (reference sequence). The CDR3 DNA reads as TGTGCCAGCAGCTTGGAATTGGTAGGATCCTATGGCTACACCTTC. It codes for CASSLELVGSYGYTF.

The chain has TRBV13 and TRBJ2-7; D possibly corresponds to TRBD1 (6 bases). Trimming stripped 3 bases from V and 3 bases from J, with 15 bases between. The CDR3 covers 15 residues. Germline V gives CDR1 PRHDT, CDR2 FYEKMQ (reference sequence). The CDR3 is CASSLGAGSLYEQYF. CDR3 in DNA: TGTGCCAGCAGCTTGGGGGCCGGATCCCTCTACGAGCAGTACTTC.

This clone has just one count. V gene TRBV27 combines with J gene TRBJ2-5; 12 bases match TRBD2. The CDR3 covers 14 residues. J was trimmed by 4 bases and V by 6 bases; bases with no gene match: 3. CDR1 and CDR2 (germline): MNHEY, SMNVEV (reference sequence). CDR3 in amino acids: CASRLAGGLETQYF. In DNA, the CDR3 is TGTGCCAGCAGACTAGCGGGAGGATTAGAGACCCAGTACTTC.

The chain uses TRBV29-1 and TRBJ2-1; weak D call: TRBD1 (6 bases). The V end lost 3 bases, the J end lost 8 bases, and 14 bases lay between the germline ends. The CDR3 is made up of 13 amino acids. Germline-derived CDR1 and CDR2 are SQVTM and ANQGSEA. This CDR3 is CSVDTSDSYEQFF. CDR3 nucleotides: TGCAGCGTTGACACGTCGGACAGCTATGAGCAGTTCTTC.

The J gene is TRBJ2-2, the V gene TRBV10-3, with 7 bases identical to TRBD1. Germline values: CDR1 ENHRY, CDR2 SYGVKD. The CDR3 is made up of 17 amino acids. Trimming took 5 bases from V and 2 from J; bases not matched to a gene: 11. The CDR3 is CAISTDTGVINTGELFF. The CDR3 DNA sequence: TGTGCCATCAGTACTGACACAGGGGTTATTAACACCGGGGAGCTGTTTTTT.

The V gene is TRBV7-9, the J gene TRBJ2-3, with 9 bases fitting TRBD2. CDR1 is SEHNR and CDR2 is FQNEAQ in the germline V gene (reference sequence). The CDR3 length is 14 residues. The J segment lost 10 bases and the V segment lost 8 bases, leaving 13 bases of the junction unmatched. CDR3 region: CASLAGTSPFAQYF. Written as DNA, the CDR3 is TGTGCCAGCTTAGCCGGGACTAGCCCTTTTGCGCAGTATTTT.

This clone came up a few times. V and J are TRBV29-1 and TRBJ2-3; 13 bases are a match to TRBD2. The CDR3 covers 15 residues. J was trimmed by 6 bases and V by 6 bases; bases with no gene match: 9. The V gene's germline CDR1 is SQVTM and CDR2 ANQGSEA. The CDR3 region has the DNA TGCAGCGTCGTGGGACTAGCGGGACCCGCCGATACGCAGTATTTT. This codes for CSVVGLAGPADTQYF.

V is TRBV27 and J is TRBJ2-7; TRBD1 matches at 9 bases. CDR1 is MNHEY, CDR2 SMNVEV, per germline (reference sequence). The ends lost 4 bases at V and 3 bases at J; junction bases unmatched: 10. This CDR3 is built from 16 residues. CDR3 bases: TGTGCCAGCAGTTGGGGACAGGGTGGTATCCTCTACGAGCAGTACTTC. It encodes CASSWGQGGILYEQYF.

V and J are TRBV10-3 and TRBJ2-4; 7 bases fit TRBD1. After removal of 0 bases from V and 1 base from J, the junction contained 3 bases not matched to a gene. In germline, CDR1 is ENHRY, CDR2 SYGVKD. The CDR3 sequence is 16 residues long. The CDR3 sequence is CAISESTGRAKNIQYF. CDR3 coding DNA: TGTGCCATCAGTGAGTCGACAGGGCGGGCCAAAAACATTCAGTACTTC.

The gene calls are TRBV5-1 and TRBJ2-2; D may be TRBD2 (6 bases). CDR3 length: 15 residues. Germline V CDR1 and CDR2: SGHRS, YFSETQ. Trimming shortened V by 3 bases and J by 3 bases, and 12 bases separated the two germline ends. CDR3 DNA sequence: TGCGCCAGCAGCTCCTCCGGGGAGGACACCGGGGAGCTGTTTTTT. Its protein is CASSSSGEDTGELFF.

This sequence joins TRBV5-8 and TRBJ2-1; 8 bases fit TRBD2. Germline V gene lookup returns CDR1 SGHTS and CDR2 YDEGEE. The CDR3 extends over 14 amino acids. V lost 5 bases and J lost 9; bases outside the gene matches: 10. CDR3 DNA sequence: TGTGCCAGCAGAAAGCGGGGGCTAACGGGTGAGCAGTTCTTC. Translation: CASRKRGLTGEQFF.

The V gene is TRBV4-1, the J gene TRBJ2-1; weak D call: TRBD2 (5 bases). Germline loops: CDR1 MGHRA, CDR2 YSYEKL. V gave up 6 bases and J gave up 8 bases, with 14 bases separating them. The CDR3 length is 13 residues. The CDR3 spells CASSYGLRDEQFF. DNA of the CDR3: TGCGCCAGCAGTTACGGACTTCGTGATGAGCAGTTCTTC.

V gene TRBV9 combines with J gene TRBJ2-4; D not certain. V gave up 9 bases and J gave up 3 bases, with 7 bases separating them. The CDR3 extends over 11 amino acids. CDR1 and CDR2 (germline): SGDLS, YYNGEE. CDR3 nucleotides: TGTGCCAAACGACGCAAAAACATTCAGTACTTC. Translation: CAKRRKNIQYF.

The genes are TRBV19 and TRBJ2-7; 11 nucleotides line up with TRBD1. Germline CDR1 reads LNHDA; CDR2 reads SQIVND (reference sequence). The V gene end was trimmed by 0 bases and the J gene end by 3 bases; junction bases not matched to a gene: 1. The CDR3 is 15 residues long. This chain's CDR3 is CASSIEGTGGYEQYF. As DNA, the CDR3 is TGTGCCAGTAGTATAGAAGGGACAGGGGGCTACGAGCAGTACTTC. Full variable domain (rest looked up from reference TRBV19 and TRBJ2-7): DGGITQSPKYLFRKEGQNVTLSCEQNLNHDAMYWYRQDPGQGLRLIYYSQIVNDFQKGDIAEGYSVSREKKESFPLTVTSAQKNPTAFYLCASSIEGTGGYEQYFGPGTRLTVT.

The rearrangement joins TRBV11-3 to TRBJ2-1, with D hard to call. The CDR3 totals 13 residues. Trimming pared 5 bases from V and 8 bases from J, leaving 13 bases between. The germline gives CDR1 SGHNT, CDR2 YENEEA. CDR3 amino acids: CASSPSFRDEQFF. The CDR3 DNA is TGTGCCAGCAGCCCGTCCTTTAGGGATGAGCAGTTCTTC. Supplemented by reference TRBV11-3 and TRBJ2-1, the full variable domain reads EAGVVQSPRYKIIEKKQPVAFWCNPISGHNTLYWYLQNLGQGPELLIRYENEEAVDDSQLPKDRFSAERLKGVDSTLKIQPAELGDSAVYLCASSPSFRDEQFFGPGTRLTVL.

Written as DNA, the CDR3 is TGTGCAACGGGATCCGCCCTCTATTCACCCCTCCACTTT. This encodes CATGSALYSPLHF. The chain employs TRBV2 and TRBJ1-6; D gene unclear. The CDR3 consists of 13 residues. Germline assignment: CDR1 SNHLY and CDR2 FYNNEI.

The V call is TRBV27, the J call TRBJ2-7, with unresolved D. CDR3 length equals 13 residues. V was shortened by 2 bases and J by 4 bases, with 9 bases between the two germline ends. From germline, CDR1 is MNHEY and CDR2 SMNVEV (reference sequence). The CDR3 sequence is CASSLMVSYEQYF. CDR3 DNA: TGTGCCAGCAGTTTAATGGTTTCATACGAGCAGTACTTC.

The rearrangement uses TRBV7-6 and TRBJ2-1; 10 nucleotides line up with TRBD2. The trim removed 4 bases at V and 5 bases at J, leaving 2 bases unmatched. The CDR3 loop spans 14 amino acids. Germline assignment: CDR1 SGHVS and CDR2 FNYEAQ. CDR3 in DNA: TGTGCCAGCAGCTCCGGGACTAGCGACAATGAGCAGTTCTTC. Protein product: CASSSGTSDNEQFF.

This chain connects TRBV5-6 to TRBJ2-5, with D possibly TRBD2 on 5 matching bases. The CDR3 contains 13 residues. V dropped 4 bases and J dropped 2 bases, with 9 bases sitting between them. Germline V gives CDR1 SGHDT, CDR2 YYEEEE. Here the CDR3 DNA reads TGTGCCAGCAGCCCCACTAGTCAAGAGACCCAGTACTTC. Its protein is CASSPTSQETQYF.

This chain uses TRBV27 with TRBJ2-1, with D possibly being TRBD1 (6 bases). The CDR3 runs to 13 residues. Germline V lookup: CDR1 MNHEY, CDR2 SMNVEV (reference sequence). Trimming removed 4 bases from V and 3 bases from J, with 7 bases in between. CDR3: CASSYRDYNEQFF. CDR3 DNA: TGTGCCAGCAGTTACAGGGACTACAATGAGCAGTTCTTC.

The V gene is TRBV19, the J gene TRBJ2-1, with a tentative D call TRBD1 (5 bases). The V and J ends lost 8 bases and 0 bases respectively, with 14 bases between them. There are 15 residues in the CDR3. Germline V gene data show CDR1 as LNHDA and CDR2 as SQIVND (reference sequence). This CDR3 is CASDEAGRSYNEQFF. DNA of the CDR3: TGTGCCAGTGATGAGGCAGGGCGCTCCTACAATGAGCAGTTCTTC.

This sequence joins TRBV5-4 and TRBJ2-7; 11 nucleotides agree with TRBD2. CDR3 length: 15 residues. With 2 bases clipped from V and 2 bases from J, the junction kept 3 bases outside the gene matches. From germline, CDR1 is SGHNT and CDR2 YYREEE (reference sequence). The CDR3 DNA follows: TGTGCCAGCAGCTTCGCGACTAGCGGGGCCTACGAGCAGTACTTC. Residues: CASSFATSGAYEQYF.

The chain links TRBV27 to TRBJ2-1, with D perhaps TRBD2 (6 bases). This CDR3 region has 16 residues. V was clipped by 0 bases and J by 5 bases, with 14 bases between them. Germline assignment: CDR1 MNHEY and CDR2 SMNVEV (reference sequence). For the CDR3, the DNA is TGTGCCAGCAGTTTATCGAAAGCGGAGGGCCACAATGAGCAGTTCTTC. The encoded protein is CASSLSKAEGHNEQFF.

The J gene is TRBJ2-1, the V gene TRBV27; D is ambiguous. Trimming pared 4 bases from V and 2 bases from J, leaving 3 bases between. The V gene's germline CDR1 is MNHEY and CDR2 SMNVEV (reference sequence). The CDR3 has 12 amino acids. CDR3 residues: CASSSAYNEQFF. Here the CDR3 DNA reads TGTGCCAGCAGTTCAGCCTACAATGAGCAGTTCTTC.

This chain uses TRBV19 with TRBJ2-1; D perhaps matches TRBD2 (5 bases). The germline gives CDR1 LNHDA, CDR2 SQIVND (reference sequence). Trimming removed 3 bases from V and 7 bases from J, with 13 bases in between. This CDR3 has 14 residues. The CDR3 sequence: CASSITGIRNEQFF. The CDR3 DNA reads as TGTGCCAGTAGTATTACGGGGATACGAAATGAGCAGTTCTTC.

V and J are TRBV10-2 and TRBJ2-3; 12 bases are a match to TRBD1. Germline V CDR1 and CDR2: WSHSY, SAAADI. V shed 0 bases and J 4 bases; nucleotides not matched to a gene: 5. The CDR3 is 17 amino acids. This chain's CDR3 is CASSESRGTGGADTQYF. Written as DNA, the CDR3 is TGCGCCAGCAGTGAGTCGCGGGGGACAGGGGGCGCAGATACGCAGTATTTT.

V and J are TRBV5-1 and TRBJ2-1; TRBD2 is a possible D gene (6 bases). The CDR3 totals 15 residues. Germline lookup yields CDR1 SGHRS and CDR2 YFSETQ. Trimming pared 0 bases from V and 2 bases from J, leaving 9 bases between. The CDR3 sequence: CASSLGDFPYNEQFF. Here the CDR3 DNA reads TGCGCCAGCAGCTTGGGGGACTTCCCCTACAATGAGCAGTTCTTC. Combining the CDR3 with reference TRBV5-1 and TRBJ2-1 gives the whole variable domain KAGVTQTPRYLIKTRGQQVTLSCSPISGHRSVSWYQQTPGQGLQFLFEYFSETQRNKGNFPGRFSGRQFSNSRSEMNVSTLELGDSALYLCASSLGDFPYNEQFFGPGTRLTVL.

This clone was detected only a few times. Within the sample, other DNA sequences also encode this same CDR3. The chain joins TRBV28 to TRBJ2-4; no definite D call. With 2 bases removed from V and 0 bases from J, the gap between germline ends came to 5 bases. CDR3 length equals 14 residues. Germline V gene lookup returns CDR1 MDHEN and CDR2 SYDVKM. The CDR3 bases are TGTGCCAGCAGTTTACGTCTAGCCAAAAACATTCAGTACTTC. It encodes CASSLRLAKNIQYF.